Given below is one TCR beta chain in context. Germline loops: CDR1 SGHVS, CDR2 FNYEAQ. V was shortened by 2 bases and J by 2 bases, with 10 bases between the two germline ends. This CDR3 region has 14 residues. These data belong to a study of CDR3 diversity in severe acne. MiXCR, applied by TCRdb to the PCR reads, yields one record per CDR3 protein. The table has about 97,000 distinct CDR3 sequences, about half seen once; the top ten hold under 15%. The chain is built from TRBV7-6 and TRBJ2-7; a weak D match, TRBD2 (5 bases). The sequence was collected from a male donor with acne. The source material was blood. The CDR3 DNA reads as TGTGCCAGCAGCTTATCGGCTAGCACCTACGAGCAGTACTTC. Protein: CASSLSASTYEQYF.